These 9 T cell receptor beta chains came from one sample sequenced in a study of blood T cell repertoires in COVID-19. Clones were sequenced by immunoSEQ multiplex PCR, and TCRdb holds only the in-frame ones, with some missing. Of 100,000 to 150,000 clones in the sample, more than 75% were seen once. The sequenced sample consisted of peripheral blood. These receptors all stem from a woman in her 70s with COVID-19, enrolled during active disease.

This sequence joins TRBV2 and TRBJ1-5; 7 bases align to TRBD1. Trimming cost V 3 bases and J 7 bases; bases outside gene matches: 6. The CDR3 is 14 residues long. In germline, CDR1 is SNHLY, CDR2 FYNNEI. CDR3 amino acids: CASSDAGGEQPQHF. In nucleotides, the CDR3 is TGTGCCAGCAGTGATGCAGGGGGTGAACAGCCCCAGCATTTT.

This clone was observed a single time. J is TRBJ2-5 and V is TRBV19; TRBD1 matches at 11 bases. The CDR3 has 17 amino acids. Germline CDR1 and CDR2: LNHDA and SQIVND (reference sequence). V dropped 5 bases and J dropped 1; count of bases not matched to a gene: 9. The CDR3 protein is CASSGRDRGFSQETQYF. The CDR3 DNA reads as TGTGCCAGTAGTGGCCGGGACAGGGGGTTCTCCCAAGAGACCCAGTACTTC.

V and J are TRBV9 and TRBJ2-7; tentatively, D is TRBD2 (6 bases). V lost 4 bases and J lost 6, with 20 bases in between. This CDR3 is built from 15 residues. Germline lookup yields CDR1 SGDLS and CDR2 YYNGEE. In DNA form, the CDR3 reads TGTGCCAGCAGCCGTTACGCGGGGTTTGCTACCGAGCAGTACTTC. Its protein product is CASSRYAGFATEQYF.

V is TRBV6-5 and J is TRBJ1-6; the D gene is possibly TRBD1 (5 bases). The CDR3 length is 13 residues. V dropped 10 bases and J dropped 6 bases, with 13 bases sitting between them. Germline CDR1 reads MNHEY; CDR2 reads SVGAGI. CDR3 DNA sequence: TGTGCCACCCGCGGGGCCTCTAATTCACCCCTCCACTTT. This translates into CATRGASNSPLHF.

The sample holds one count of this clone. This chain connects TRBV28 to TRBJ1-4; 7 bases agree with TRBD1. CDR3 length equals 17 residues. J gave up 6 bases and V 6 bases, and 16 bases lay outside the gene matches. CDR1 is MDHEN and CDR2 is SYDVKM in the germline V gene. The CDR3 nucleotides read TGTGCCAGCAGCCCCTTCTTAGACAGGGTAGAGGATGAAAAACTGTTTTTT. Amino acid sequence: CASSPFLDRVEDEKLFF. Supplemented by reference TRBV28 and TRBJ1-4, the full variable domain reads DVKVTQSSRYLVKRTGEKVFLECVQDMDHENMFWYRQDPGLGLRLIYFSYDVKMKEKGDIPEGYSVSREKKERFSLILESASTNQTSMYLCASSPFLDRVEDEKLFFGSGTQLSVL.

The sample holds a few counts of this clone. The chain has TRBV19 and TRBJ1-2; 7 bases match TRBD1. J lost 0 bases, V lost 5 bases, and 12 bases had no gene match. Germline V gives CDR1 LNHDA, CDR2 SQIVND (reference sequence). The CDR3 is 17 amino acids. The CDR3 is CASSPTNHRGANYGYTF. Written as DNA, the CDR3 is TGTGCCAGTAGTCCCACAAATCACAGGGGAGCTAACTATGGCTACACCTTC.

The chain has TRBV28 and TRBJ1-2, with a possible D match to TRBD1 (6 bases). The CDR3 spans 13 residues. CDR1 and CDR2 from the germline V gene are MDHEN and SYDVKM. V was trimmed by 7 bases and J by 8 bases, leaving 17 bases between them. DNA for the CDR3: TGTGCCAGCACCTCGAGGCAGGGGTTGGGCTACACCTTC. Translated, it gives CASTSRQGLGYTF.

CDR3 loop: CASSVSGTGTYEQYF. The CDR3 DNA reads as TGTGCCAGCAGTGTTTCCGGGACAGGGACCTACGAGCAGTACTTC. The chain uses TRBV2 and TRBJ2-7; TRBD1 matches 9 bases. J lost 2 bases, V lost 4 bases, and 6 bases had no gene match. The CDR3 sequence is 15 residues long. CDR1 is SNHLY and CDR2 is FYNNEI in the germline V gene. Combining the CDR3 with reference TRBV2 and TRBJ2-7 gives the whole variable domain EPEVTQTPSHQVTQMGQEVILRCVPISNHLYFYWYRQILGQKVEFLVSFYNNEISEKSEIFDDQFSVERPDGSNFTLKIRSTKLEDSAMYFCASSVSGTGTYEQYFGPGTRLTVT.

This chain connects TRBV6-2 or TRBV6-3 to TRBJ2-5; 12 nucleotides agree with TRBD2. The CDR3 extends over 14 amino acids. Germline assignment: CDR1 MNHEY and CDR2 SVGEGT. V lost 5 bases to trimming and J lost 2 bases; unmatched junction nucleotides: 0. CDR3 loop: CASSGLAGQETQYF. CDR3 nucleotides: TGTGCCAGCAGTGGACTAGCGGGGCAAGAGACCCAGTACTTC.